This T cell receptor beta chain came from a study of cytomegalovirus exposure and HLA in healthy donors. The V gene's germline CDR1 is SGHAT and CDR2 FQNNGV. This CDR3 contains 13 residues. V was pared by 3 bases and J by 11 bases, with 14 bases between. PCR involved 60 Vbeta and 13 Jbeta primers. TCRdb's table, derived via immunoSEQ multiplex PCR, lists solely in-frame clones and lacks some. Of about 120,000 clones listed, under 70% are singletons. This clone was seen a handful of times. V gene TRBV11-2 combines with J gene TRBJ2-1; D is undetermined. This sequence originates from a man aged 18 to 30 in good health and CMV-seronegative. Sequencing used PBMCs. CDR3 DNA sequence: TGTGCCAGCAGCTTGGAACAAAGACAAAAGCAGTTCTTC. This gives the protein CASSLEQRQKQFF.